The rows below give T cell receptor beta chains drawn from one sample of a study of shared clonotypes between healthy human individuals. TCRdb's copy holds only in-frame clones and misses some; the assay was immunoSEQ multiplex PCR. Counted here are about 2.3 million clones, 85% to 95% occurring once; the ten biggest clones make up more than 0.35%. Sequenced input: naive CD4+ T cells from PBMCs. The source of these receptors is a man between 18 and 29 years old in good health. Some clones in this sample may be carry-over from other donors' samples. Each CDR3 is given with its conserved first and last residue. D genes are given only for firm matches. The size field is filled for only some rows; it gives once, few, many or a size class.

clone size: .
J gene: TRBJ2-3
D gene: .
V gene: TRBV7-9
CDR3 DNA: TGTGCCAGCAGACATCGAGCCCCGGGACTTCTCACAGATACGCAGTATTTT
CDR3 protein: CASRHRAPGLLTDTQYF

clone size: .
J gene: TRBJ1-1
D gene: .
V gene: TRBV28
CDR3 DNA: TGTGCCAGCAGTTCGGGGGGACAGAACACTGAAGCTTTCTTT
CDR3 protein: CASSSGGQNTEAFF

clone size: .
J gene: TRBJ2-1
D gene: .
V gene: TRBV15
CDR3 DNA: TGTGCCACCGCTCCAGGTTTCAAGGAGCAGTTCTTC
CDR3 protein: CATAPGFKEQFF

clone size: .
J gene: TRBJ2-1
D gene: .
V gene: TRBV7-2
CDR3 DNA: TGTGCCAGCAGCCTCCTCGGGTGGACGGATGAGCAGTTCTTC
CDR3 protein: CASSLLGWTDEQFF

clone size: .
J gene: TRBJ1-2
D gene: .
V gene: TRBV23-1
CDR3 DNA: TGCGCCAGCAGTCCGGGGCAGGGTGTCCCCTATGGCTACACCTTC
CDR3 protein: CASSPGQGVPYGYTF

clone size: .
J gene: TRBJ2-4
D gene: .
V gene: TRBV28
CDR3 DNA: TGTGCCAGCAGTGGGGACAAAAACATTCAGTACTTC
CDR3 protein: CASSGDKNIQYF

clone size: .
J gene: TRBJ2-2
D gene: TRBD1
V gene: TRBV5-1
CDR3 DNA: TGCGCCAGCCGGACAGGGGGCGGCACCGGGGAGCTGTTTTTT
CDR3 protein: CASRTGGGTGELFF

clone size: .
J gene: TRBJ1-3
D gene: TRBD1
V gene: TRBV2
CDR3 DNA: TGTGCCAGCAGTTCGCGCAGGGGGCCGGTTGGAAACACCATATATTTT
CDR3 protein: CASSSRRGPVGNTIYF

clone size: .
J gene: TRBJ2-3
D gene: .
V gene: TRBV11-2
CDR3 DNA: TGTGCCAGCAGCTTAGTCGAGACGCAGTATTTT
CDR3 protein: CASSLVETQYF

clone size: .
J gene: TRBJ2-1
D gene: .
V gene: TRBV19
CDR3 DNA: TGTGCCAGTAGTATGGTTTCCTACAATGAGCAGTTCTTC
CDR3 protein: CASSMVSYNEQFF

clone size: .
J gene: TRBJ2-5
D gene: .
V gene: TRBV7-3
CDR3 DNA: TGTGCCAGCAGCTTAACCGGGAGTGGGAGGGAGACCCAGTACTTC
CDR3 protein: CASSLTGSGRETQYF

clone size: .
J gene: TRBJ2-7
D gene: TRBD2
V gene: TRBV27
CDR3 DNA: TGTGCCAGCAAGGGAACCCCGGTTTGGGGGGGGGACCACGAGCAGTACTTC
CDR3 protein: CASKGTPVWGGDHEQYF

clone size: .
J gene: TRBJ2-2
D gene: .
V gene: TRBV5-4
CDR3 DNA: TGTGCCAGTGGGACGGGGCTGAACACCGGGGAGCTGTTTTTT
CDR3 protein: CASGTGLNTGELFF

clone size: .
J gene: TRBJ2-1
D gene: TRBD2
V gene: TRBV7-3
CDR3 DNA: TGTGCCAGCAGCTTAAAAAGCCCGGGACTAGCGGGAGGAATCTCCTACAATGAGCAGTTCTTC
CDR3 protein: CASSLKSPGLAGGISYNEQFF

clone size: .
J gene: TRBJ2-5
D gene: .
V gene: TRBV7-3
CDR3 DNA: TGTGCCAGCAGCTACCTCCACCAAGAGACCCAGTACTTC
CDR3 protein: CASSYLHQETQYF

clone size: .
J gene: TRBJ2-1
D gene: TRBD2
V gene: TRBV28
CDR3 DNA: TGTGCCGGGGCTCGGGGGGGAAGCACCTACAATGAGCAGTTCTTC
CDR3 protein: CAGARGGSTYNEQFF

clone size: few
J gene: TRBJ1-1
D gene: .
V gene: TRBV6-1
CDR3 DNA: TGTGCCAGCAGTACAACGACAGGTGTAGGCTCTGAAGCTTTCTTT
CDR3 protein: CASSTTTGVGSEAFF

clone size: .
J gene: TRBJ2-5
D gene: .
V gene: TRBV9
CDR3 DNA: TGTGCCAGCAGCGTAGGAATGGGTCAGGGACCAGAGACCCAGTACTTC
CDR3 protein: CASSVGMGQGPETQYF

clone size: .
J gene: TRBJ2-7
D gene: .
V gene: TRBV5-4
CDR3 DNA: TGTGCCAGCAGCTTGGCAGAAAACTCTAAGGGGGAGCAGTACTTC
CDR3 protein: CASSLAENSKGEQYF

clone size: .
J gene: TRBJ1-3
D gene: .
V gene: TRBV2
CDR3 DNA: TGTGCCAGCAGCCAGGGTCTGGGAAACACCATATATTTT
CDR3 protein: CASSQGLGNTIYF

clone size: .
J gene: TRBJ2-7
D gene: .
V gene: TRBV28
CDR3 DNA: TGTGCCAGCAGTTCGGGACTCTACGAGCAGTACTTC
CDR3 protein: CASSSGLYEQYF

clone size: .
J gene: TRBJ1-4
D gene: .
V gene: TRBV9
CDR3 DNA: TGTGCCAGCAGCGTCGGGGGGGGATCCGGTAATGAAAAACTGTTTTTT
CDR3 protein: CASSVGGGSGNEKLFF

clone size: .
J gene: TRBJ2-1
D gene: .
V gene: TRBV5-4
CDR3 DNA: TGTGCCAGCAGCTTGGACGTACCCCCTTACAATGAGCAGTTCTTC
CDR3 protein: CASSLDVPPYNEQFF

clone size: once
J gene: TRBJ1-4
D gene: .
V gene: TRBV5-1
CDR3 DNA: TGCGCCAGCAGCCCGGAGGGGGGGACTAATGAAAAACTGTTTTTT
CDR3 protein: CASSPEGGTNEKLFF

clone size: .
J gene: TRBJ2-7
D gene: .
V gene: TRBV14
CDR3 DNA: TGTGCCAGCAGCCAAAGACAGGAGAAGTACTTC
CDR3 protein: CASSQRQEKYF

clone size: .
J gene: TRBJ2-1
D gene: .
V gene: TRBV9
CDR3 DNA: TGTGCCAGCAGCGGAGGGAACAGGGTCCCCTACAATGAGCAGTTCTTC
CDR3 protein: CASSGGNRVPYNEQFF

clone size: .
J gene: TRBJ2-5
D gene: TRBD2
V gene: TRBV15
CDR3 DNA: TGTGCCACCAGCAGGGGGACTAGCGAGACCCAGTACTTC
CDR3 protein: CATSRGTSETQYF

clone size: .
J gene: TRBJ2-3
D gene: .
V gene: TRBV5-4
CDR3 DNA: TGTGCCAGCACCGACATGACAGCCCCTAGCACAGATACGCAGTATTTT
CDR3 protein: CASTDMTAPSTDTQYF